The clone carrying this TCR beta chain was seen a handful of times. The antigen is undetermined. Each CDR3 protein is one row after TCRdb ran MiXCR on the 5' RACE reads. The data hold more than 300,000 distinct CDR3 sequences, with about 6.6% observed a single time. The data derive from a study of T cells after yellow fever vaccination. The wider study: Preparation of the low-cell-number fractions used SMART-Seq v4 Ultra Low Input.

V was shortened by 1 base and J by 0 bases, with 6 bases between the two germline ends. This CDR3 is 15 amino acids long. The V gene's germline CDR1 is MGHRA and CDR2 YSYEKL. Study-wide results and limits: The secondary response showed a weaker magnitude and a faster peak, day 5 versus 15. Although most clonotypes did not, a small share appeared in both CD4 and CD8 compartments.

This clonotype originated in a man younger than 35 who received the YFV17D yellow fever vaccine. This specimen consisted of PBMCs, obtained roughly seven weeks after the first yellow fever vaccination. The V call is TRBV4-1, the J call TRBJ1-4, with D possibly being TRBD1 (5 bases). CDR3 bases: TGCGCCAGCAGCCAAGCGGGGGCAACTAATGAAAAACTGTTTTTT. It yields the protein CASSQAGATNEKLFF.